One sample yielded the 22 T cell receptor beta chains listed below, sequenced in a study of Ad26.COV2.S vaccination and SARS-CoV-2 variants. Method: immunoSEQ multiplex PCR; TCRdb's copy keeps in-frame clones and lacks some. The sample lists about 410,000 clones; about 88% were seen once. The sample's treatment: 15 to 20 received Ad26.COV2.S at low or high dose, single or two shots; 5 received placebo; per-sample allocation not given. On day 63 after the first injection, vaccine and placebo recipients gave samples. The input for sequencing was peripheral blood, taken in a trial of Ad26.COV2.S vaccine versus placebo. Receptors originate from a person between 18 and 60 years old who received the Ad26.COV2.S COVID-19 vaccine or a placebo.

The chain joins TRBV11-3 to TRBJ1-5, with a tentative D call TRBD1 (5 bases). Trimming removed 1 base at V and 7 bases at J, with 8 bases between. This CDR3 has 13 amino acids. Germline V gives CDR1 SGHNT, CDR2 YENEEA. CDR3 sequence (DNA): TGTGCCAGCAGCTTAGGAGGGGAACAGCCCCAGCATTTT. The encoded protein is CASSLGGEQPQHF.

The chain links TRBV24-1 to TRBJ2-1, with D perhaps assigned TRBD1 or TRBD2 (6 bases each). The CDR3 extends over 16 amino acids. Germline V gives CDR1 KGHDR, CDR2 SFDVKD. The V end was cut by 0 bases, the J end by 2 bases, with 10 bases between. The CDR3 loop is CATSDLRGVTYNEQFF. CDR3 bases: TGTGCCACCAGTGATTTGAGGGGGGTTACCTACAATGAGCAGTTCTTC.

This clone came up once. CDR3: CASSLWGHNSPLHF. CDR3 in DNA: TGTGCCAGCAGCTTGTGGGGACACAATTCACCCCTCCACTTT. The chain has TRBV5-6 and TRBJ1-6, with D maybe TRBD1 (6 bases). The CDR3 totals 14 residues. Germline assignment: CDR1 SGHDT and CDR2 YYEEEE. V was shortened by 1 base and J by 7 bases, with 9 bases between the two germline ends.

The rearrangement uses TRBV5-4 and TRBJ2-7, with D unclear. From germline, CDR1 is SGHNT and CDR2 YYREEE (reference sequence). V was cut by 3 bases and J by 0 bases, with 7 bases left in between. The CDR3 is 13 residues long. As DNA, the CDR3 is TGTGCCAGCAGCTCGGTGCCCTCCTACGAGCAGTACTTC. Translation: CASSSVPSYEQYF. The full variable domain, in which reference TRBV5-4 and TRBJ2-7 provide the parts outside the CDR3, is ETGVTQSPTHLIKTRGQQVTLRCSSQSGHNTVSWYQQALGQGPQFIFQYYREEENGRGNFPPRFSGLQFPNYSSELNVNALELDDSALYLCASSSVPSYEQYFGPGTRLTVT.

The chain's CDR3 is CASSSRTGVRTTNEKLFF. In DNA, the CDR3 is TGTGCCAGCAGTAGCCGGACAGGGGTGAGGACAACTAATGAAAAACTGTTTTTT. The chain carries TRBV6-2 or TRBV6-3 and TRBJ1-4; 9 bases align to TRBD1. In germline, CDR1 is MNHEY, CDR2 SVGEGT. With V trimmed by 5 bases and J by 0 bases, 10 bases remained unmatched. This CDR3 comprises 18 residues.

The chain has TRBV30 and TRBJ1-1; tentatively, D is TRBD1 (5 bases). V shed 4 bases and J shed 0 bases, with 12 bases lying between them. Looked up from germline, CDR1 is GTSNPN and CDR2 is SVGIG (reference sequence). The CDR3 length is 14 residues. The CDR3 loop is CAWILGHMNTEAFF. The DNA of the CDR3 is TGTGCCTGGATCCTCGGACACATGAACACTGAAGCTTTCTTT.

The chain carries TRBV30 and TRBJ2-7; D is possibly TRBD1 (5 bases). The CDR3 loop spans 11 amino acids. CDR1 is GTSNPN, CDR2 SVGIG, per germline (reference sequence). Trimming stripped 7 bases from V and 3 bases from J, with 10 bases between. Here the CDR3 reads CAYTTGYEQYF. The CDR3 coding sequence is TGTGCCTATACAACAGGCTACGAGCAGTACTTC.

The genes are TRBV15 and TRBJ2-1, with 10 nucleotides matching TRBD2. The CDR3 runs 16 residues. The V gene end was trimmed by 0 bases and the J gene end by 2 bases; junction bases not matched to a gene: 1. The germline V gene has CDR1 LNHNV and CDR2 YYDKDF (reference sequence). CDR3 residues: CATSRDLAGAYNEQFF. CDR3 bases: TGTGCCACCAGCAGAGACCTAGCGGGGGCCTACAATGAGCAGTTCTTC. Filled out from reference TRBV15 and TRBJ2-1, the complete variable domain reads DAMVIQNPRYQVTQFGKPVTLSCSQTLNHNVMYWYQQKSSQAPKLLFHYYDKDFNNEADTPDNFQSRRPNTSFCFLDIRSPGLGDTAMYLCATSRDLAGAYNEQFFGPGTRLTVL.

The V gene is TRBV12-3 or TRBV12-4, the J gene TRBJ1-6, with no clear D. The length of the CDR3 is 12 residues. Trimming took 9 bases from V and 0 from J, leaving 3 bases between them. The CDR3, as DNA: TGTGCCAGTTGCTCCTATAATTCACCCCTCCACTTT. Its protein product is CASCSYNSPLHF.

V is TRBV5-4 and J is TRBJ2-1; 7 bases match TRBD2. The CDR3 totals 14 residues. Looked up from germline, CDR1 is SGHNT and CDR2 is YYREEE (reference sequence). After removal of 6 bases from V and 8 bases from J, the junction contained 11 bases not matched to a gene. The DNA for the CDR3 is TGTGCCAGCACCTTAGCGGGTAGGCGGGATGAGCAGTTCTTC. It codes for CASTLAGRRDEQFF.

The J gene is TRBJ1-4, the V gene TRBV15; possible D gene TRBD1, 5 bases. Per germline, CDR1 LNHNV and CDR2 YYDKDF (reference sequence). V gave up 1 base and J gave up 0 bases, with 9 bases separating them. The CDR3 is 16 residues long. CDR3 nucleotides: TGTGCCACCAGCAGAGTTGTGGGGGCAACTAATGAAAAACTGTTTTTT. Its protein is CATSRVVGATNEKLFF.

CDR3 nucleotides: TGTGCCAGCAGCTTAGATGCGGCAGAGACCCAGTACTTC. This codes for CASSLDAAETQYF. The rearrangement links TRBV7-9 to TRBJ2-5; D is unresolved. The CDR3 runs to 13 residues. Between the trimmed V and J ends, which lost 1 base and 4 bases, there was a span of 7 bases. Germline values: CDR1 SEHNR, CDR2 FQNEAQ (reference sequence).

The chain employs TRBV19 and TRBJ1-1, with D possibly matching TRBD1 (6 bases). This CDR3 region has 16 residues. CDR1 is LNHDA and CDR2 is SQIVND in the germline V gene (reference sequence). Trimming left V 7 bases short and J 0 bases short, with 18 bases between. Written as DNA, the CDR3 is TGTGCCAGTATCGCCCGACAGGAGCATTTGAACACTGAAGCTTTCTTT. Its protein is CASIARQEHLNTEAFF.

The rearrangement links TRBV9 to TRBJ1-2, with 10 bases fitting TRBD1. Per germline, CDR1 SGDLS and CDR2 YYNGEE. The ends lost 3 bases at V and 7 bases at J; junction bases unmatched: 6. CDR3 length: 14 amino acids. In DNA, the CDR3 is TGTGCCAGCAGCGGTGACAGGGGGCTTGGTGGCTACACCTTC. Its translation: CASSGDRGLGGYTF.

This chain joins TRBV3-1 (or the pseudogene TRBV3-2) and TRBJ2-5; 11 positions match TRBD2. Germline-derived CDR1 and CDR2 are LGHDT and YNNKEL (reference sequence). The CDR3 loop spans 16 amino acids. The V gene end was trimmed by 4 bases and the J gene end by 5 bases; junction bases not matched to a gene: 9. The CDR3 is CASSPGVAGGGETQYF. The CDR3 DNA reads as TGTGCCAGCAGCCCCGGAGTAGCGGGAGGGGGGGAGACCCAGTACTTC.

This sequence joins TRBV3-1 (or the pseudogene TRBV3-2) and TRBJ1-1; unclear D gene. Per the germline V gene, CDR1 is LGHDT and CDR2 is YNNKEL (reference sequence). The CDR3 extends over 14 amino acids. Trimming stripped 3 bases from V and 0 bases from J, with 8 bases between. For the CDR3, the DNA is TGTGCCAGCAGCCAGCGTGAAATGAACACTGAAGCTTTCTTT. Translating gives CASSQREMNTEAFF.

The rearrangement joins TRBV28 to TRBJ1-2, with a tentative D call TRBD1 (6 bases). Germline V gives CDR1 MDHEN, CDR2 SYDVKM. This CDR3 is 13 amino acids long. V was shortened by 6 bases and J by 2 bases, with 10 bases between the two germline ends. CDR3 region: CASSWTENYGYTF. CDR3 in DNA: TGTGCCAGCAGCTGGACAGAGAACTATGGCTACACCTTC.

CDR3 loop: CASSLADNYEQYF. The CDR3 DNA follows: TGTGCCAGCAGTTTGGCGGACAACTACGAGCAGTACTTC. The chain recombines TRBV6-6 with TRBJ2-7; a weak D match, TRBD1 (5 bases). Germline V gives CDR1 MNHNY, CDR2 SVGAGI (reference sequence). The CDR3 spans 13 residues. V was clipped by 4 bases and J by 3 bases, with 10 bases between them.

The chain combines TRBV5-1 with TRBJ2-1, with 9 bases matching TRBD2. CDR3 size: 14 residues. The germline V gene encodes CDR1 SGHRS and CDR2 YFSETQ. The junction had 8 bases not matched to a gene; V was cut back by 1 base and J by 12 bases. The CDR3 DNA reads TGCGCCAGCAGCTTGAGCTCTAGCGGGGTACGGCAGTTCTTC. Encoded protein: CASSLSSSGVRQFF.

As for this clone: The identical CDR3 is also encoded by other nucleotide sequences in the sample. The chain is built from TRBV9 and TRBJ2-1; possibly TRBD2 for D (5 bases). The CDR3 is 13 residues long. With 0 bases removed from V and 5 bases from J, the gap between germline ends came to 6 bases. Germline V CDR1 and CDR2: SGDLS, YYNGEE. DNA for the CDR3: TGTGCCAGCAGCGTAGGAGGGAACAATGAGCAGTTCTTC. It yields the protein CASSVGGNNEQFF.

This CDR3 reads CSVGSGRIQETQYF. CDR3 bases: TGCAGCGTCGGTAGCGGGAGGATCCAAGAGACCCAGTACTTC. The chain couples TRBV29-1 to TRBJ2-5, with 10 bases matching TRBD2. CDR1 and CDR2 from the germline V gene are SQVTM and ANQGSEA. The CDR3 sequence is 14 residues long. J gave up 1 base and V 6 bases, and 5 bases lay outside the gene matches.

The CDR3 loop is CASSYRAGGPAGELFF. As DNA, the CDR3 is TGTGCCAGCAGCTACCGAGCGGGAGGGCCGGCCGGGGAGCTGTTTTTT. The J gene is TRBJ2-2, the V gene TRBV4-2, with TRBD2 identical over 10 bases. The V gene end was trimmed by 5 bases and the J gene end by 6 bases; junction bases not matched to a gene: 9. Germline CDR1 reads LGHNA; CDR2 reads YNFKEQ. The CDR3 length is 16 residues.